A selection of T cell receptor beta chains follows, all from one sample in a study of blood T cell repertoires in COVID-19. Profiled with immunoSEQ multiplex PCR; TCRdb holds only in-frame clones, not every one. The data show some 460,000 clones, with 87% seen just once and roughly 1.9% held by the top ten. Specimen: PBMCs or T cells enriched from blood (not recorded which). All receptors derive from a woman between 18 and 30 years old with acute COVID-19. CDR3s include the opening cysteine and the closing phenylalanine or tryptophan. A D gene is named only where the DNA matches it firmly. The size entry is marked missing in some rows and otherwise reads once, few, many or a size class.

TRBD1 | TRBJ1-4 | - | TRBV18 | CASSEGARNEKLFF | TGTGCCAGCTCAGAGGGGGCTCGTAATGAAAAACTGTTTTTT
- | TRBJ1-2 | - | TRBV5-6 | CASSKQGPASIF | TGTGCCAGCAGCAAACAGGGTCCTGCCTCAATCTTC
- | TRBJ2-3 | once | TRBV7-2 | CASSLRPSTDPQYF | TGTGCCAGCAGCTTACGCCCCTCCACAGATCCGCAGTATTTT
- | TRBJ1-2 | - | TRBV3-1/TRBV3-2 | CASSQLDSGRDRGYTF | TGTGCCAGCAGCCAACTGGATTCCGGGAGGGACCGTGGCTACACCTTC
- | TRBJ1-5 | - | TRBV3-1/TRBV3-2 | CASSSQVAQPQHF | TGTGCCAGCAGCTCTCAAGTGGCCCAGCCCCAGCATTTT
- | TRBJ2-7 | - | TRBV19 | CASSIPGTYEQYF | TGTGCCAGTAGTATACCGGGAACCTACGAGCAGTACTTC
- | TRBJ2-1 | few | TRBV19 | CASSQGYNEQFF | TGTGCCAGTAGTCAGGGATACAATGAGCAGTTCTTC
- | TRBJ1-2 | - | TRBV7-9 | CASSPGTGAYGYTF | TGTGCCAGCAGCCCCGGGACTGGGGCTTATGGCTACACCTTC
TRBD2 | TRBJ2-3 | once | TRBV9 | CASSPKIGLAGGLDTQYF | TGTGCCAGCAGCCCCAAAATAGGACTAGCGGGGGGGCTAGATACGCAGTATTTT
TRBD2 | TRBJ2-3 | - | TRBV5-1 | CASVTGTSPTDTQYF | TGCGCCAGCGTTACCGGGACTAGCCCCACAGATACGCAGTATTTT
- | TRBJ1-2 | - | TRBV28 | CASSSLVYGYTF | TGTGCCAGCAGTTCCCTCGTCTACGGCTACACCTTC
- | TRBJ2-1 | - | TRBV2 | CASSDVVNEQFF | TGTGCCAGCAGTGATGTCGTCAATGAGCAGTTCTTC
TRBD2 | TRBJ2-1 | - | TRBV27 | CASSLRGRVDEQFF | TGTGCCAGCAGTTTACGCGGGAGAGTAGATGAGCAGTTCTTC
- | TRBJ1-5 | - | TRBV5-1 | CASSIDGGAGNQPQHF | TGCGCCAGCAGCATAGATGGGGGCGCCGGCAATCAGCCCCAGCATTTT
TRBD2 | TRBJ2-7 | - | TRBV5-1 | CASSKPSRTSGTEQYF | TGCGCCAGCAGCAAGCCATCCCGGACTAGCGGAACGGAGCAGTACTTC
- | TRBJ1-1 | - | TRBV19 | CASSPGVRGLKAFF | TGTGCCAGTAGCCCTGGTGTTCGGGGGTTAAAAGCTTTCTTT
TRBD1 | TRBJ1-2 | - | TRBV4-3 | CASSLTGGISGYTF | TGCGCCAGCAGCCTAACAGGGGGTATCTCTGGCTACACCTTC
- | TRBJ1-4 | - | TRBV7-8 | CASSPTGYEKLFF | TGTGCCAGCAGTCCAACAGGTTATGAAAAACTGTTTTTT
- | TRBJ2-1 | - | TRBV11-3 | CASSLAGQRVNEQFF | TGTGCCAGCAGCTTAGCGGGCCAGCGGGTCAATGAGCAGTTCTTC
TRBD1 | TRBJ1-2 | - | TRBV18 | CASSPTGDGYTF | TGTGCCAGCTCACCAACAGGGGACGGCTACACCTTC
TRBD2 | TRBJ2-7 | - | TRBV7-2 | CASSLVGTSGRAALYEQYF | TGTGCCAGCAGCTTGGTGGGTACTAGCGGGAGGGCCGCCCTCTACGAGCAGTACTTC
TRBD1 | TRBJ2-3 | - | TRBV7-9 | CASSIGTASTDTQYF | TGTGCCAGCAGCATAGGGACAGCTAGCACAGATACGCAGTATTTT
- | TRBJ1-1 | once | TRBV7-9 | CASERGGTEAFF | TGTGCCAGCGAGCGGGGTGGGACTGAAGCTTTCTTT
TRBD1 | TRBJ2-1 | - | TRBV4-1 | CASSQGQGVSYNEQFF | TGCGCCAGCAGCCAGGGACAGGGGGTCTCCTACAATGAGCAGTTCTTC
TRBD2 | TRBJ2-7 | - | TRBV7-9 | CASSPGLAEYEQYF | TGTGCCAGCAGCCCCGGACTAGCGGAGTACGAGCAGTACTTC
- | TRBJ2-1 | once | TRBV15 | CATSRDIGDYNEQFF | TGTGCCACCAGCAGAGATATAGGGGACTACAATGAGCAGTTCTTC
- | TRBJ1-1 | - | TRBV11-3 | CASSVRAEAFF | TGTGCCAGCAGCGTGAGGGCCGAAGCTTTCTTT
TRBD1 | TRBJ1-2 | once | TRBV7-9 | CASSSPTGIDYGYTF | TGTGCCAGCAGCTCCCCGACAGGGATAGACTATGGCTACACCTTC
TRBD1 | TRBJ1-2 | - | TRBV29-1 | CSARAGTGSGGYTF | TGCAGCGCTAGAGCCGGGACAGGGTCTGGAGGCTACACCTTC
- | TRBJ2-1 | - | TRBV27 | CASSLGLALGSNEQFF | TGTGCCAGCAGTTTGGGGCTAGCGTTGGGGTCCAATGAGCAGTTCTTC
- | TRBJ2-1 | few | TRBV3-1/TRBV3-2 | CASSQERVNEQFF | TGTGCCAGCAGCCAAGAGAGAGTTAATGAGCAGTTCTTC
- | TRBJ2-7 | - | TRBV19 | CASSLSLSYEQYF | TGTGCCAGTAGTCTTAGCCTCTCCTACGAGCAGTACTTC
- | TRBJ1-2 | - | TRBV27 | CASSRDRTNYGYTF | TGTGCCAGCAGTCGCGACAGAACTAACTATGGCTACACCTTC
TRBD1 | TRBJ1-2 | - | TRBV10-3 | CAISSDRVNYGYTF | TGTGCCATCAGTTCCGACAGGGTGAACTATGGCTACACCTTC
- | TRBJ1-6 | - | TRBV30 | CAWSIQGSNSPLHF | TGTGCCTGGAGTATCCAGGGTAGCAATTCACCCCTCCACTTT
- | TRBJ1-5 | - | TRBV5-6 | CASSLAPGNQPQHF | TGTGCCAGCAGCTTGGCGCCAGGCAATCAGCCCCAGCATTTT
- | TRBJ1-6 | - | TRBV6-2/TRBV6-3 | CASSTPGVTYNSPLHF | TGTGCCAGCAGTACCCCCGGAGTGACGTATAATTCACCCCTCCACTTT
TRBD1 | TRBJ1-1 | - | TRBV7-9 | CASSLPGGSYEAFF | TGTGCCAGCAGCTTACCAGGGGGCAGTTACGAAGCTTTCTTT
- | TRBJ1-5 | - | TRBV27 | CASKEVGVSNQPQHF | TGTGCCAGCAAGGAGGTGGGTGTAAGCAATCAGCCCCAGCATTTT
TRBD1 | TRBJ1-2 | - | TRBV9 | CASSGDRGYGYTF | TGTGCCAGCAGTGGGGACAGGGGTTATGGCTACACCTTC
TRBD2 | TRBJ2-7 | - | TRBV5-1 | CASSPSSGEAEQYF | TGCGCCAGCAGCCCATCTAGCGGGGAGGCCGAGCAGTACTTC
TRBD1 | TRBJ2-1 | - | TRBV10-1 | CASSAGDRGNEQFF | TGCGCCAGCAGTGCGGGGGACAGGGGTAATGAGCAGTTCTTC
- | TRBJ2-7 | - | TRBV7-2 | CASSWQATYEQYF | TGTGCCAGCAGCTGGCAGGCGACCTACGAGCAGTACTTC
TRBD1 | TRBJ1-2 | - | TRBV29-1 | CSVELRDSYGYTF | TGCAGCGTTGAACTACGGGACAGCTATGGCTACACCTTC
TRBD1 | TRBJ1-5 | - | TRBV7-8 | CASSLARTGSQPQHF | TGTGCCAGCAGCTTAGCACGGACAGGGAGTCAGCCCCAGCATTTT
- | TRBJ1-5 | - | TRBV27 | CASSLGAGVMPQHF | TGTGCCAGCAGTTTAGGGGCAGGGGTCATGCCCCAGCATTTT
TRBD1 | TRBJ1-1 | - | TRBV12-5 | CASGADRGEAFF | TGTGCTAGTGGAGCCGACAGGGGTGAAGCTTTCTTT
- | TRBJ2-1 | - | TRBV9 | CASSVVGGPYNEQFF | TGTGCCAGCAGCGTAGTAGGGGGACCCTACAATGAGCAGTTCTTC
TRBD2 | TRBJ2-7 | - | TRBV7-9 | CASSLTSGYTYEQYF | TGTGCCAGCAGCCTGACTAGCGGGTATACCTACGAGCAGTACTTC
TRBD1 | TRBJ2-1 | - | TRBV7-9 | CASSFGQGYNEQFF | TGTGCCAGCAGCTTCGGACAGGGCTACAATGAGCAGTTCTTC
- | TRBJ2-5 | - | TRBV27 | CASSPGLSNLQETQYF | TGTGCCAGCAGCCCGGGACTGTCCAACCTCCAAGAGACCCAGTACTTC
- | TRBJ1-6 | few | TRBV19 | CASSIEAERSPLHF | TGTGCCAGTAGTATAGAGGCGGAGCGTTCACCCCTCCACTTT
- | TRBJ1-6 | - | TRBV5-1 | CASSLSTTGRYNSPLHF | TGCGCCAGCAGCTTGAGTACGACCGGGAGATATAATTCACCCCTCCACTTT
- | TRBJ2-1 | - | TRBV30 | CAWRIQGRQIHEQFF | TGTGCCTGGAGGATTCAGGGGCGACAAATCCATGAGCAGTTCTTC
- | TRBJ1-3 | - | TRBV5-4 | CASSLGGGYGNTIYF | TGTGCCAGCAGCTTGGGAGGGGGATATGGAAACACCATATATTTT
TRBD2 | TRBJ2-1 | few | TRBV7-9 | CASSAAGTSVYEQFF | TGTGCCAGCAGCGCGGCCGGGACTAGCGTCTATGAGCAGTTCTTC
TRBD1 | TRBJ2-1 | - | TRBV5-1 | CASSLAGQGYNEQFF | TGCGCCAGCAGCTTGGCGGGACAGGGGTACAATGAGCAGTTCTTC